The 24 T cell receptor beta chains presented below share a single source sample, sequenced in a study of T cells in tuberculosis. Assay used: immunoSEQ multiplex PCR; TCRdb lists only in-frame clones, some missing. Of roughly 32,000 clones listed, roughly 96% are singletons. Sequences were obtained from PBMCs. Receptor source: a donor aged 10 to 29 with latent tuberculosis or without tuberculosis infection.

V is TRBV7-2 and J is TRBJ1-1; D is unresolved. CDR3 length: 14 amino acids. Trimming took off 2 bases at V and 4 bases at J, with 11 bases between the two ends. Germline CDR1 is SGHTA and CDR2 is FQGNSA. The CDR3 DNA reads TGTGCCAGCAGCTTAATGCAACACGCCACTGAAGCTTTCTTT. It is translated as CASSLMQHATEAFF.

The chain employs TRBV7-3 and TRBJ2-1; 8 bases line up with TRBD2. The germline CDR1 and CDR2 sequences are SGHTA and FQGTGA. The V gene end was trimmed by 5 bases and the J gene end by 6 bases; junction bases not matched to a gene: 9. The CDR3 is made up of 15 amino acids. In DNA form, the CDR3 reads TGTGCCAGCAGCGCTGGCAGCGGGAGTTTCAATGAGCAGTTCTTC. It codes for CASSAGSGSFNEQFF.

The genes are TRBV7-2 and TRBJ2-5, with TRBD2 identical over 13 bases. V was clipped by 4 bases and J by 4 bases; unmatched bases: 6. Germline V CDR1 and CDR2: SGHTA, FQGNSA. The CDR3 has 16 residues. In nucleotides, the CDR3 is TGTGCCAGCAGCTACCGACTAGCGGGGGGTGGAGAGACCCAGTACTTC. This gives the protein CASSYRLAGGGETQYF. Using reference TRBV7-2 and TRBJ2-5 for the parts outside the CDR3, the full variable domain is GAGVSQSPSNKVTEKGKDVELRCDPISGHTALYWYRQSLGQGLEFLIYFQGNSAPDKSGLPSDRFSAERTGGSVSTLTIQRTQQEDSAVYLCASSYRLAGGGETQYFGPGTRLLVL.

The rearrangement joins TRBV11-1 to TRBJ2-7, with TRBD1 matching 8 bases. This CDR3 contains 14 residues. Germline CDR1 and CDR2: SGHAT and FQDESV (reference sequence). Trimming at V came to 4 bases and at J to 2 bases, leaving 4 bases not matched to a gene. This CDR3 is CASSSNRGAYEQYF. Written as DNA, the CDR3 is TGTGCCAGCAGCTCCAACAGGGGGGCCTACGAGCAGTACTTC. The entire variable domain, with the rest obtained from reference TRBV11-1 and TRBJ2-7, is as follows: EAEVAQSPRYKITEKSQAVAFWCDPISGHATLYWYRQILGQGPELLVQFQDESVVDDSQLPKDRFSAERLKGVDSTLKIQPAELGDSAMYLCASSSNRGAYEQYFGPGTRLTVT.

This clone was recorded once. The chain uses TRBV27 and TRBJ2-1; TRBD1 might be the D (5 bases). Per the germline V gene, CDR1 is MNHEY and CDR2 is SMNVEV (reference sequence). With 3 bases removed from V and 1 base from J, the gap between germline ends came to 10 bases. The CDR3 spans 15 residues. The CDR3 sequence is CASSLWQGSYNEQFF. In DNA form, the CDR3 reads TGTGCCAGCAGTTTGTGGCAGGGATCCTACAATGAGCAGTTCTTC.

CDR3 protein: CASSHGGGISTDTQYF. In DNA form, the CDR3 reads TGCGCCAGCAGCCACGGAGGGGGCATAAGCACAGATACGCAGTATTTT. The chain couples TRBV5-1 to TRBJ2-3; D may be TRBD1 (7 bases). This CDR3 is built from 16 residues. Germline lookup yields CDR1 SGHRS and CDR2 YFSETQ. The V and J ends lost 4 bases and 0 bases respectively, with 15 bases between them.

CDR3 sequence (DNA): TGTGCCAGCAGCCGAGGAGGGACAGGGTCCGGAAACACCATATATTTT. Encoded protein: CASSRGGTGSGNTIYF. The chain joins TRBV28 to TRBJ1-3; 9 positions agree with TRBD1. J was trimmed by 4 bases and V by 6 bases; bases with no gene match: 10. Germline lookup yields CDR1 MDHEN and CDR2 SYDVKM. This CDR3 comprises 16 residues.

The chain links TRBV11-3 to TRBJ2-2; 11 bases agree with TRBD2. The CDR3 runs to 17 residues. V shed 0 bases and J 8 bases; nucleotides not matched to a gene: 8. Germline V lookup: CDR1 SGHNT, CDR2 YENEEA. CDR3 residues: CASSLDLGLAASGELFF. CDR3 nucleotides: TGTGCCAGCAGCTTAGATCTGGGACTAGCGGCCAGTGGGGAGCTGTTTTTT.

This chain joins TRBV6-5 and TRBJ1-4; 8 positions match TRBD1. This CDR3 contains 15 residues. The trim removed 2 bases at V and 8 bases at J, leaving 7 bases unmatched. Germline CDR1 is MNHEY and CDR2 is SVGAGI. The CDR3 protein is CASSYGGQGGEKLFF. As DNA, the CDR3 is TGTGCCAGCAGTTACGGCGGACAGGGAGGCGAAAAACTGTTTTTT.

This chain connects TRBV11-2 to TRBJ2-7; 14 bases fit TRBD2. The V segment lost 5 bases and the J segment 7 bases; nucleotides outside the gene matches: 7. The CDR3 length is 15 residues. Germline V lookup: CDR1 SGHAT, CDR2 FQNNGV. In nucleotides, the CDR3 is TGTGCCAGCAGCCCGGGACTAGCGGGGGCAAAGGAGCAGTACTTC. Its translation: CASSPGLAGAKEQYF. The full variable domain, rest sourced from reference TRBV11-2 and TRBJ2-7, is EAGVAQSPRYKIIEKRQSVAFWCNPISGHATLYWYQQILGQGPKLLIQFQNNGVVDDSQLPKDRFSAERLKGVDSTLKIQPAKLEDSAVYLCASSPGLAGAKEQYFGPGTRLTVT.

This clone was seen only a few times. This sequence joins TRBV5-8 and TRBJ1-2; TRBD1 aligns across 10 bases. Germline assignment: CDR1 SGHTS and CDR2 YDEGEE. The CDR3 has 15 amino acids. J was trimmed by 7 bases and V by 2 bases; bases with no gene match: 8. For the CDR3, the DNA is TGTGCCAGCAGCTTAATGGGACAGGGGTTTACTGGCTACACCTTC. Its protein is CASSLMGQGFTGYTF.

The chain joins TRBV18 to TRBJ2-5; D is ambiguous. The CDR3 has 14 residues. The V gene's germline CDR1 is KGHSH and CDR2 LQKENI. The germline V and J ends were trimmed by 0 bases and 1 base, with 6 bases remaining between them. CDR3 DNA sequence: TGTGCCAGCTCACCACCGACAACCCAAGAGACCCAGTACTTC. This encodes CASSPPTTQETQYF.

This clone is a singleton in its sample. This sequence joins TRBV5-1 and TRBJ2-1; TRBD2 matches 9 bases. Trimming removed 5 bases from V and 7 bases from J; junction bases left unmatched: 10. The germline CDR1 and CDR2 sequences are SGHRS and YFSETQ. There are 15 residues in the CDR3. CDR3 residues: CASRRAGGPRNEQFF. The CDR3 DNA reads TGCGCCAGCAGGAGGGCGGGGGGGCCGAGGAATGAGCAGTTCTTC. Complete variable domain (other parts from reference TRBV5-1 and TRBJ2-1): KAGVTQTPRYLIKTRGQQVTLSCSPISGHRSVSWYQQTPGQGLQFLFEYFSETQRNKGNFPGRFSGRQFSNSRSEMNVSTLELGDSALYLCASRRAGGPRNEQFFGPGTRLTVL.

The rearrangement joins TRBV2 to TRBJ2-2; tentative D call: TRBD2 (6 bases). CDR1 and CDR2 (germline): SNHLY, FYNNEI. V lost 6 bases, J lost 3 bases, and 14 bases lay in between. CDR3 length: 15 residues. The CDR3 here is CASRNRETHTGELFF. CDR3 nucleotide sequence: TGTGCCAGCAGGAACCGGGAGACGCACACCGGGGAGCTGTTTTTT.

This clone appeared a single time. This chain joins TRBV27 and TRBJ2-3; 7 bases line up with TRBD2. This CDR3 has 16 residues. Germline values: CDR1 MNHEY, CDR2 SMNVEV (reference sequence). After removal of 2 bases from V and 3 bases from J, the junction contained 8 bases not matched to a gene. The CDR3 spells CASSLGASGLTDTQYF. The CDR3 coding sequence is TGTGCCAGCAGTTTAGGGGCTAGCGGTTTGACAGATACGCAGTATTTT.

This clone occurred once. The chain recombines TRBV7-6 with TRBJ1-5, with a weak D call TRBD1 (6 bases). The CDR3 runs 15 residues. Trimming pared 5 bases from V and 5 bases from J, leaving 16 bases between. CDR1 and CDR2 (germline): SGHVS, FNYEAQ. The CDR3 coding sequence is TGTGCCAGCAGCCCCTGGGGGGGCGGAGATCAGCCCCAGCATTTT. The encoded protein is CASSPWGGGDQPQHF.

The V call is TRBV7-2, the J call TRBJ2-1; D might be TRBD2 (6 bases). With 2 bases removed from V and 2 bases from J, the gap between germline ends came to 10 bases. Germline V gives CDR1 SGHTA, CDR2 FQGNSA. This CDR3 spans 15 amino acids. This CDR3 reads CASSLKGRTYNEQFF. The DNA of the CDR3 is TGTGCCAGCAGCTTAAAGGGGAGGACCTACAATGAGCAGTTCTTC.

The rearrangement uses TRBV2 and TRBJ1-2; possible D gene TRBD1, 6 bases. CDR3 length: 17 residues. CDR1 is SNHLY, CDR2 FYNNEI, per germline. The germline V and J ends were trimmed by 6 bases and 5 bases, with 25 bases remaining between them. The DNA for the CDR3 is TGTGCCAGCAGGGCAAGGGGCGGACAGACAGCTTCTTATGGCTACACCTTC. Its protein is CASRARGGQTASYGYTF.

The chain is built from TRBV2 and TRBJ1-1; D gene uncertain. V gave up 10 bases and J gave up 3 bases, with 9 bases separating them. Germline V gene sequence: CDR1 SNHLY, CDR2 FYNNEI. There are 11 residues in the CDR3. CDR3 nucleotides: TGTGCCACCATACTTTACACTGAAGCTTTCTTT. It encodes CATILYTEAFF. Supplemented by reference TRBV2 and TRBJ1-1, the full variable domain reads EPEVTQTPSHQVTQMGQEVILRCVPISNHLYFYWYRQILGQKVEFLVSFYNNEISEKSEIFDDQFSVERPDGSNFTLKIRSTKLEDSAMYFCATILYTEAFFGQGTRLTVV.

The CDR3: CASSLEGQGTDTQYF. Here the CDR3 DNA reads TGCGCCAGCAGCTTGGAGGGACAGGGCACAGATACGCAGTATTTT. The gene calls are TRBV5-1 and TRBJ2-3, with TRBD1 matching 8 bases. The CDR3 length is 15 residues. The germline CDR1 and CDR2 sequences are SGHRS and YFSETQ. V lost 0 bases and J lost 1; bases outside the gene matches: 1.

The V and J genes are TRBV5-1 and TRBJ1-2, with D unresolved. This CDR3 spans 15 amino acids. Germline V gene data show CDR1 as SGHRS and CDR2 as YFSETQ. With 0 bases removed from V and 1 base from J, the gap between germline ends came to 10 bases. This CDR3 is CASSLVGGNNYGYTF. The CDR3 DNA is TGCGCCAGCAGCTTGGTCGGCGGAAATAACTATGGCTACACCTTC.

In nucleotides, the CDR3 is TGTGCCAGCAGCCCCGGACTAGCGGCTTACAATGAGCAGTTCTTC. It is translated as CASSPGLAAYNEQFF. This chain joins TRBV7-3 and TRBJ2-1; TRBD2 matches at 10 bases. With V trimmed by 5 bases and J by 4 bases, 5 bases remained unmatched. Germline lookup yields CDR1 SGHTA and CDR2 FQGTGA. The CDR3 is 15 residues long.

V and J are TRBV5-1 and TRBJ2-3; the D is unclear. The CDR3 is 16 residues long. The germline V and J ends were trimmed by 0 bases and 1 base, with 12 bases remaining between them. Per germline, CDR1 SGHRS and CDR2 YFSETQ. The CDR3 here is CASSLVLFRGTDTQYF. The CDR3 DNA reads TGCGCCAGCAGCTTGGTTCTGTTTCGCGGCACAGATACGCAGTATTTT. Complete variable domain (other parts from reference TRBV5-1 and TRBJ2-3): KAGVTQTPRYLIKTRGQQVTLSCSPISGHRSVSWYQQTPGQGLQFLFEYFSETQRNKGNFPGRFSGRQFSNSRSEMNVSTLELGDSALYLCASSLVLFRGTDTQYFGPGTRLTVL.

The CDR3 region has the DNA TGTGCCAGCAGCCCGGACTATGGCTACACCTTC. This encodes CASSPDYGYTF. The gene calls are TRBV7-9 and TRBJ1-2; no definite D call. V lost 5 bases to trimming and J lost 3 bases, with 4 bases between them. Germline CDR1 is SEHNR and CDR2 is FQNEAQ (reference sequence). The CDR3 spans 11 residues.